The 30 T cell receptor beta chains given below trace back to one sample, sequenced in a study of graft-versus-host responses after intestinal transplantation (dated by TCRdb to the early 2020s). Library preparation employed the immunoSEQ multiplex PCR assay. Sourced from immuneACCESS, this table was stored by TCRdb with only in-frame sequences that have V and J called. A share of the clones is absent; for the studies checked, an unresolved V gene accounts for under half, and the remainder has no known explanation. This sample lists around 8,000 clones; 70% to 85% were detected once. Of the sample, 10% falls within the top ten clones. Intraepithelial and lamina propria lymphocytes were isolated from graft specimens using dithiothreitol, EDTA incubations and collagenase D digestion. The source material was ileum tissue, sampled approximately 19 weeks after transplant. Receptors were obtained from a human patient who received an intestinal transplant, so some T cells may come from the graft donor.

With regard to this clone: In the same sample, other DNA sequences code for this CDR3. This chain joins TRBV4-1 and TRBJ1-5; D is possibly TRBD1 (6 bases). V was shortened by 1 base and J by 2 bases, with 18 bases between the two germline ends. This CDR3 region has 18 residues. CDR1 is MGHRA, CDR2 YSYEKL, per germline. The CDR3 bases are TGCGCCAGCAGCCAAGGAGGGGAGGGGGGGGACGGCAATCAGCCCCAGCATTTT. Translating gives CASSQGGEGGDGNQPQHF.

This chain links TRBV7-9 with TRBJ2-2; no firm D call. CDR1 SEHNR and CDR2 FQNEAQ come from the germline V gene (reference sequence). The length of the CDR3 is 13 residues. Trimming took off 6 bases at V and 4 bases at J, with 9 bases between the two ends. The CDR3 coding sequence is TGTGCCAGCAGAGAGGTGGGCACCGGGGAGCTGTTTTTT. Protein: CASREVGTGELFF. Complete variable domain (other parts from reference TRBV7-9 and TRBJ2-2): DTGVSQNPRHKITKRGQNVTFRCDPISEHNRLYWYRQTLGQGPEFLTYFQNEAQLEKSRLLSDRFSAERPKGSFSTLEIQRTEQGDSAMYLCASREVGTGELFFGEGSRLTVL.

The chain is built from TRBV7-3 and TRBJ2-1; D uncertain. The germline V gene encodes CDR1 SGHTA and CDR2 FQGTGA. V was shortened by 2 bases and J by 4 bases, with 12 bases between the two germline ends. The CDR3 spans 15 residues. The CDR3 loop is CASSLQAANYNEQFF. As DNA, the CDR3 is TGTGCCAGCAGCTTACAGGCGGCAAATTACAATGAGCAGTTCTTC.

V and J are TRBV9 and TRBJ2-5; 8 bases line up with TRBD1. Germline CDR1 is SGDLS and CDR2 is YYNGEE. The junction had 4 bases not matched to a gene; V was cut back by 3 bases and J by 9 bases. The length of the CDR3 is 12 residues. This CDR3 reads CASSGGQGPQYF. The CDR3 region has the DNA TGTGCCAGCAGCGGAGGACAGGGACCCCAGTACTTC.

V usage is TRBV5-4 and J usage is TRBJ2-5; the D gene is possibly TRBD2 (6 bases). From germline, CDR1 is SGHNT and CDR2 YYREEE (reference sequence). CDR3 length: 13 residues. V was cut by 4 bases and J by 4 bases, with 11 bases left in between. CDR3 sequence reads: CASSGGLGETQYF. As DNA, the CDR3 is TGTGCCAGCAGCGGGGGACTCGGAGAGACCCAGTACTTC.

This chain connects TRBV11-3 to TRBJ2-3, with 9 bases matching TRBD2. J gave up 3 bases and V 1 base, and 5 bases lay outside the gene matches. The CDR3 length is 16 residues. CDR1 is SGHNT and CDR2 is YENEEA in the germline V gene. The CDR3 coding sequence is TGTGCCAGCAGCTTAGGGTCGGGACTAGCTACAGATACGCAGTATTTT. It translates to CASSLGSGLATDTQYF. The whole variable domain, remainder taken from reference TRBV11-3 and TRBJ2-3, is EAGVVQSPRYKIIEKKQPVAFWCNPISGHNTLYWYLQNLGQGPELLIRYENEEAVDDSQLPKDRFSAERLKGVDSTLKIQPAELGDSAVYLCASSLGSGLATDTQYFGPGTRLTVL.

The chain couples TRBV4-2 to TRBJ2-2; 12 bases match TRBD2. This CDR3 region has 17 residues. The germline V gene encodes CDR1 LGHNA and CDR2 YNFKEQ. Trimming took 5 bases from V and 1 from J; bases not matched to a gene: 5. The CDR3: CASSSRTSGENTGELFF. The CDR3 bases are TGTGCCAGCAGCTCCCGGACTAGCGGGGAGAACACCGGGGAGCTGTTTTTT.

The CDR3 DNA reads TGTGCCGGAAAAACAACCAGGGCAGGGGGAAACATTCAGTACTTC. Translation gives CAGKTTRAGGNIQYF. The genes are TRBV6-1 and TRBJ2-4; 7 bases are shared with TRBD1. J was trimmed by 6 bases and V by 11 bases; bases with no gene match: 16. CDR1 MNHNS and CDR2 SASEGT come from the germline V gene. CDR3 length: 15 amino acids.

This clone was recorded once. This same CDR3 is encoded by further DNA sequences in the sample. The chain recombines TRBV5-4 with TRBJ2-5; 13 nucleotides line up with TRBD2. Trimming at V came to 3 bases and at J to 5 bases, leaving 1 base not matched to a gene. Germline CDR1 reads SGHNT; CDR2 reads YYREEE (reference sequence). The CDR3 sequence is 14 residues long. The chain's CDR3 is CASSSGLAGETQYF. The DNA of the CDR3 is TGTGCCAGCAGCTCGGGACTAGCGGGGGAGACCCAGTACTTC.

V gene TRBV7-2 combines with J gene TRBJ2-6; TRBD1 matches 9 bases. V dropped 5 bases and J dropped 1; count of bases not matched to a gene: 3. Germline values: CDR1 SGHTA, CDR2 FQGNSA. This CDR3 region has 16 residues. The CDR3 here is CASSPGTGSGANVLTF. In DNA form, the CDR3 reads TGTGCCAGCAGCCCCGGGACAGGGTCTGGGGCCAACGTCCTGACTTTC.

The chain links TRBV6-5 to TRBJ1-2; D gene uncertain. Between the trimmed V and J ends, which lost 0 bases and 2 bases, there was a span of 7 bases. The CDR3 has 14 amino acids. Germline loops: CDR1 MNHEY, CDR2 SVGAGI. The CDR3 region is CASSYSIGNYGYTF. CDR3 in DNA: TGTGCCAGCAGTTACTCGATAGGGAACTATGGCTACACCTTC.

This rearrangement joins TRBV6-4 to TRBJ1-1; D is perhaps TRBD1 (5 bases). This CDR3 comprises 14 residues. Germline V CDR1 and CDR2: MRHNA, SNTAGT. V was cut by 5 bases and J by 3 bases, with 13 bases left in between. CDR3 region: CASSYQGRYTEAFF. CDR3 DNA: TGTGCCAGCAGTTATCAGGGCCGATACACTGAAGCTTTCTTT.

V gene TRBV6-1 combines with J gene TRBJ2-5, with TRBD1 identical over 7 bases. With the DNA end fitting TRBJ2-7 better, the J assignment may be wrong. CDR1 is MNHNS, CDR2 SASEGT, per germline. CDR3 length equals 16 residues. The CDR3 nucleotides are TGTGCCAGCAGGGAAACACAGGGGTCGCCGACCTACGAGCAGTACTTC. Amino acid sequence: CASRETQGSPTYEQYF.

The chain is built from TRBV5-6 and TRBJ1-2; D may be TRBD1 (5 bases). CDR3 length: 11 residues. The V end lost 3 bases, the J end lost 11 bases, and 11 bases lay between the germline ends. Germline values: CDR1 SGHDT, CDR2 YYEEEE. The CDR3 protein is CASSSQGFYTF. CDR3 DNA: TGTGCCAGCAGCTCCCAGGGCTTTTACACCTTC.

V gene TRBV2 combines with J gene TRBJ1-2, with a possible D match to TRBD1 (5 bases). The germline V gene has CDR1 SNHLY and CDR2 FYNNEI. Trimming cost V 6 bases and J 3 bases, with 11 bases left between them. This CDR3 has 13 residues. The CDR3 protein is CASSKDSDYGYTF. In DNA form, the CDR3 reads TGTGCCAGCAGCAAAGACAGTGACTATGGCTACACCTTC.

The rearrangement links TRBV6-1 to TRBJ1-5; D gene ambiguous. V lost 5 bases and J lost 2, with 13 bases in between. Per the germline V gene, CDR1 is MNHNS and CDR2 is SASEGT. This CDR3 comprises 15 residues. The CDR3 loop reads CASSPRITGNQPQHF. The CDR3 DNA sequence: TGTGCCAGCAGTCCCCGGATAACGGGCAATCAGCCCCAGCATTTT.

V is TRBV5-6 and J is TRBJ2-1; TRBD2 might be the D (6 bases). The V gene lost 0 bases and the J gene lost 6 bases, with 10 bases spanning the gap. Germline CDR1 and CDR2: SGHDT and YYEEEE. The CDR3 is 14 residues long. CDR3 DNA sequence: TGTGCCAGCAGCTTGGAAGCGGGCCCCAATGAGCAGTTCTTC. Its translation is CASSLEAGPNEQFF.

This chain joins TRBV14 and TRBJ1-1; D gene uncertain. Trimming cost V 4 bases and J 0 bases, with 6 bases left between them. Germline-derived CDR1 and CDR2 are SGHDN and FVKESK. The CDR3 has 13 residues. The CDR3 protein is CASSPMMNTEAFF. CDR3 coding DNA: TGTGCCAGCAGCCCGATGATGAACACTGAAGCTTTCTTT.

The chain is built from TRBV9 and TRBJ1-3; D is unresolved. Trimming stripped 0 bases from V and 11 bases from J, with 9 bases between. Germline V lookup: CDR1 SGDLS, CDR2 YYNGEE. The CDR3 runs 12 residues. CDR3 region: CASSVGGGSIYF. For the CDR3, the DNA is TGTGCCAGCAGCGTAGGAGGCGGGTCCATATATTTT.

The gene calls are TRBV7-9 and TRBJ2-1; possibly TRBD2 for D (6 bases). This CDR3 contains 16 residues. With 8 bases removed from V and 0 bases from J, the gap between germline ends came to 17 bases. Germline assignment: CDR1 SEHNR and CDR2 FQNEAQ (reference sequence). CDR3 amino acids: CASSQLGGSSYNEQFF. In DNA, the CDR3 is TGTGCCAGCTCCCAATTGGGGGGAAGCTCCTACAATGAGCAGTTCTTC.

The sample holds one count of this clone. The V and J genes are TRBV25-1 and TRBJ1-1; D unclear. Looked up from germline, CDR1 is MGHDK and CDR2 is SYGVNS. This CDR3 is built from 15 residues. Trimming removed 4 bases from V and 0 bases from J, with 12 bases in between. The CDR3 DNA follows: TGTGCCAGCAGTGCCCGGGGAATTATGAACACTGAAGCTTTCTTT. It encodes CASSARGIMNTEAFF.

The rearrangement joins TRBV30 to TRBJ2-7; D may be TRBD2 (5 bases). Between the trimmed V and J ends, which lost 2 bases and 2 bases, there was a span of 10 bases. The germline gives CDR1 GTSNPN, CDR2 SVGIG (reference sequence). The CDR3 is 13 amino acids. The CDR3 loop is CAWSPGVTYEQYF. The CDR3 DNA is TGTGCCTGGAGTCCCGGGGTTACCTACGAGCAGTACTTC.

In the case of this clone: Other DNA sequences in this specimen translate into the identical CDR3. The J gene is TRBJ2-7, the V gene TRBV7-9; the match to TRBD2 covers 8 bases. The germline V gene has CDR1 SEHNR and CDR2 FQNEAQ (reference sequence). V dropped 0 bases and J dropped 3; count of bases not matched to a gene: 4. This CDR3 has 15 residues. In DNA form, the CDR3 reads TGTGCCAGCAGCTTAGCCGGGGGGGCATTCTACGAGCAGTACTTC. Its protein is CASSLAGGAFYEQYF.

This sequence joins TRBV6-5 and TRBJ1-5, with D hard to call. CDR1 MNHEY and CDR2 SVGAGI come from the germline V gene. The V end was cut by 2 bases, the J end by 7 bases, with 9 bases between. This CDR3 has 13 residues. The CDR3 DNA follows: TGTGCCAGCAGTTACGCGAGAGAGCAGCCCCAGCATTTT. It yields the protein CASSYAREQPQHF.

The chain recombines TRBV6-1 with TRBJ1-1; D might be TRBD1 (6 bases). Germline V gives CDR1 MNHNS, CDR2 SASEGT. Trimming stripped 7 bases from V and 0 bases from J, with 15 bases between. The CDR3 contains 15 residues. CDR3 coding DNA: TGTGCCAGCACCCCAGGGGCGGGGGTGAACACTGAAGCTTTCTTT. Translated: CASTPGAGVNTEAFF.

The chain links TRBV11-3 to TRBJ2-7, with 10 bases matching TRBD2. Germline-derived CDR1 and CDR2 are SGHNT and YENEEA. The J segment lost 6 bases and the V segment lost 1 base, leaving 6 bases of the junction unmatched. This CDR3 is built from 15 residues. The CDR3 region is CASSLVWGLASEQYF. The DNA for the CDR3 is TGTGCCAGCAGCTTAGTATGGGGACTAGCGAGCGAGCAGTACTTC.

V gene TRBV11-2 combines with J gene TRBJ1-1; 11 nucleotides line up with TRBD1. Germline V gene lookup returns CDR1 SGHAT and CDR2 FQNNGV. CDR3 length: 15 residues. After removal of 0 bases from V and 4 bases from J, the junction contained 1 base not matched to a gene. DNA for the CDR3: TGTGCCAGCAGCTTAGACGGGACAGGGGGCACTGAAGCTTTCTTT. Residues: CASSLDGTGGTEAFF.

V usage is TRBV13 and J usage is TRBJ1-6; D is perhaps TRBD1 (5 bases). There are 15 residues in the CDR3. The germline V and J ends were trimmed by 2 bases and 10 bases, with 15 bases remaining between them. CDR1 and CDR2 from the germline V gene are PRHDT and FYEKMQ (reference sequence). The CDR3 nucleotides read TGTGCCAGCAGCTTACGGGGAAGGGGACCATCACCCCTCCACTTT. The encoded protein is CASSLRGRGPSPLHF.

The chain uses TRBV7-9 and TRBJ2-3; TRBD1 might be the D (6 bases). Germline loops: CDR1 SEHNR, CDR2 FQNEAQ (reference sequence). V shed 6 bases and J shed 2 bases, with 18 bases lying between them. The CDR3 runs to 16 residues. The CDR3 sequence is CASRPTTGSPTDTQYF. CDR3 in DNA: TGTGCCAGCAGACCCACGACAGGAAGCCCCACAGATACGCAGTATTTT.

A single count supports this clone. The CDR3 DNA follows: TGTGCCAGCAGCTCCTCGGGGGGCATAGCCAAAAACATTCAGTACTTC. Its protein is CASSSSGGIAKNIQYF. The chain couples TRBV5-4 to TRBJ2-4; possible D gene TRBD2, 7 bases. This CDR3 comprises 16 residues. Germline-derived CDR1 and CDR2 are SGHNT and YYREEE (reference sequence). V was shortened by 3 bases and J by 0 bases, with 13 bases between the two germline ends.